The rows below give T cell receptor beta chains drawn from one sample of a study of T cell responses to AZD1222 COVID-19 vaccine. Sequenced by immunoSEQ multiplex PCR; TCRdb stores in-frame clones only, minus some. The sample lists about 120,000 clones, approximately 90% occurring once. Sequences were derived from peripheral blood, sampled 28 days after the second AZD1222 dose. These receptors originate from an adult who received the AZD1222 COVID-19 vaccine. The CDR3 runs from the conserved cysteine through the conserved F or W. A D gene is named only where the DNA matches it firmly. Size tells how often a clone was seen (once, few, many) or the class of an expanded clone, and some rows leave it out.

TRBD2,TRBJ2-5,-,TRBV7-2,CASSLGTSVRETQYF,TGTGCCAGCAGCTTAGGAACTAGCGTCCGGGAGACCCAGTACTTC
TRBD1,TRBJ1-2,-,TRBV3-1/TRBV3-2,CASSQFGQAYGYTF,TGTGCCAGCAGCCAATTCGGACAGGCCTATGGCTACACCTTC
-,TRBJ2-3,-,TRBV27,CASSPRPARRDTQYF,TGTGCCAGCAGTCCCCGACCAGCACGGAGAGATACGCAGTATTTT
TRBD2,TRBJ2-3,once,TRBV5-1,CASSLQLAASTDTQYF,TGCGCCAGCAGCCTGCAACTAGCGGCTAGCACAGATACGCAGTATTTT
-,TRBJ2-7,-,TRBV10-3,CAISVRDGGYEQYF,TGTGCCATCAGTGTGAGGGATGGGGGCTACGAGCAGTACTTC
TRBD1,TRBJ2-5,-,TRBV14,CASSQGYRGREAQYF,TGTGCCAGCAGCCAGGGTTACAGGGGCCGAGAAGCCCAGTACTTC
TRBD1,TRBJ1-2,-,TRBV5-6,CASSSGTGDGYTF,TGTGCCAGCAGCTCGGGGACAGGGGATGGCTACACCTTC
TRBD1,TRBJ1-2,-,TRBV7-2,CASRWGTGGEYGYTF,TGTGCCAGCAGGTGGGGGACAGGGGGCGAATATGGCTACACCTTC
-,TRBJ1-1,-,TRBV18,CASSPNSVMDTEAFF,TGTGCCAGCTCACCTAACAGTGTTATGGACACTGAAGCTTTCTTT
-,TRBJ2-7,-,TRBV7-6,CASSPSGGKGSYEQYF,TGTGCCAGCAGCCCCAGTGGGGGAAAAGGCTCCTACGAGCAGTACTTC
-,TRBJ2-2,-,TRBV5-1,CASSFDSGELFF,TGCGCCAGCAGCTTCGATTCCGGGGAGCTGTTTTTT
TRBD1,TRBJ2-7,-,TRBV18,CASSGQGSYEQYF,TGTGCCAGCTCAGGACAGGGTAGCTACGAGCAGTACTTC
TRBD1,TRBJ2-7,-,TRBV2,CASRVGQGIYEQYF,TGTGCCAGCAGGGTGGGACAGGGCATCTACGAGCAGTACTTC
-,TRBJ2-3,-,TRBV3-1/TRBV3-2,CASSARDARDTQYF,TGTGCCAGCAGCGCCCGGGACGCCCGCGATACGCAGTATTTT
TRBD2,TRBJ2-2,-,TRBV28,CASGLAGNTGELFF,TGTGCCTCCGGCCTAGCGGGAAACACCGGGGAGCTGTTTTTT
-,TRBJ2-7,-,TRBV10-1,CASGAGDRNEQYF,TGCGCCAGCGGGGCAGGGGATCGGAACGAGCAGTACTTC
-,TRBJ2-7,-,TRBV19,CASSIGLFYEGEQYF,TGTGCCAGTAGTATAGGACTGTTCTACGAAGGCGAGCAGTACTTC
-,TRBJ2-2,few,TRBV30,CAWKATNGAGELFF,TGTGCCTGGAAGGCTACGAACGGCGCCGGGGAGCTGTTTTTT
TRBD1,TRBJ1-2,once,TRBV12-5,CASATGGDYGYTF,TGTGCTAGTGCAACAGGGGGCGACTATGGCTACACCTTC
-,TRBJ2-1,-,TRBV7-9,CASSLGYRGQFF,TGTGCCAGCAGCTTAGGATACCGAGGTCAGTTCTTC
-,TRBJ2-3,few,TRBV7-2,CASATSLVPTDTQYF,TGTGCCAGCGCGACTAGTCTAGTACCCACAGATACGCAGTATTTT
-,TRBJ2-3,-,TRBV6-2/TRBV6-3,CASSPSKSTQYF,TGTGCCAGCAGTCCCTCAAAGTCCACGCAGTATTTT
TRBD1,TRBJ1-3,-,TRBV5-1,CASSLVEGASGNTIYF,TGCGCCAGCAGCTTGGTGGAGGGGGCCTCTGGAAACACCATATATTTT